One and the same sample provided the 27 T cell receptor beta chains below, sequenced in a study of PD-1 blockade in classical Hodgkin lymphoma. Method: immunoSEQ multiplex PCR; TCRdb's copy keeps in-frame clones and lacks some. Of 18,000 or so clones in the sample, approximately 82% were seen once. Time point in this sample: newly diagnosed, previously untreated cHL patient sample. Purification of CD4+ T cells from thawed PBMCs was achieved by magnetic negative selection. Sequences were obtained from CD4+ T cells from blood. All receptors derive from a human donor with classical Hodgkin lymphoma.

In DNA, the CDR3 is TGCGCCAGCAGCTGGACAGGGGTTAATAGAGCGGGGGGCTACACCTTC. Translated, it gives CASSWTGVNRAGGYTF. V gene TRBV5-1 combines with J gene TRBJ1-2; the match to TRBD1 covers 9 bases. The CDR3 is 16 amino acids. The germline gives CDR1 SGHRS, CDR2 YFSETQ. V shed 3 bases, J shed 8 bases, and the junction held 14 bases outside the gene matches.

This chain links TRBV6-5 with TRBJ1-1, with TRBD1 as a possible D gene (6 bases). V dropped 5 bases and J dropped 5 bases, with 9 bases sitting between them. CDR1 MNHEY and CDR2 SVGAGI come from the germline V gene. This CDR3 has 12 amino acids. The CDR3 loop reads CASSAQGTEAFF. The CDR3 nucleotides read TGTGCCAGCAGTGCGCAGGGGACTGAAGCTTTCTTT.

The chain joins TRBV19 to TRBJ2-1; the D gene is possibly TRBD2 (5 bases). CDR3 length equals 16 residues. Germline V gene lookup returns CDR1 LNHDA and CDR2 SQIVND (reference sequence). Deletions cut 5 bases from V and 7 bases from J, with 21 bases between. CDR3 residues: CASSRSGSLMANEQFF. The CDR3 nucleotides read TGTGCCAGTAGTCGAAGCGGATCCCTAATGGCTAATGAGCAGTTCTTC.

V usage is TRBV6-5 and J usage is TRBJ1-4, with 9 bases matching TRBD1. The CDR3 covers 15 residues. J gave up 4 bases and V 3 bases, and 3 bases lay outside the gene matches. Per germline, CDR1 MNHEY and CDR2 SVGAGI. CDR3 amino acids: CASSYGDRVNEKLFF. The CDR3, as DNA: TGTGCCAGCAGTTATGGGGACAGGGTTAATGAAAAACTGTTTTTT.

This CDR3 reads CASSDQGDGTEAFF. The CDR3 region has the DNA TGTGCCAGCAGTGACCAGGGTGACGGCACTGAAGCTTTCTTT. The genes are TRBV6-1 and TRBJ1-1; maybe TRBD1 (5 bases). Trimming stripped 3 bases from V and 4 bases from J, with 12 bases between. Germline V gives CDR1 MNHNS, CDR2 SASEGT. The CDR3 loop spans 14 amino acids.

CDR3 sequence reads: CASSREGGQMGAYEQYF. CDR3 nucleotide sequence: TGTGCCAGCAGCCGAGAGGGGGGGCAGATGGGGGCCTACGAGCAGTACTTC. V is TRBV4-2 and J is TRBJ2-7, with D possibly TRBD2 on 7 matching bases. The CDR3 runs to 17 residues. Germline V CDR1 and CDR2: LGHNA, YNFKEQ. V was cut by 4 bases and J by 2 bases, with 21 bases left in between.

The chain joins TRBV5-1 to TRBJ2-7, with 7 bases that match TRBD1. This CDR3 spans 12 amino acids. CDR1 is SGHRS, CDR2 YFSETQ, per germline. V gave up 4 bases and J gave up 6 bases; unmatched junction bases: 4. CDR3 DNA: TGCGCCAGCAGCACCGAGGGGGCCGAGCAGTACTTC. The encoded protein is CASSTEGAEQYF.

This rearrangement joins TRBV10-3 to TRBJ2-7; D is unclear. Deletions cut 4 bases from V and 3 bases from J, with 13 bases between. There are 14 residues in the CDR3. Germline V gene sequence: CDR1 ENHRY, CDR2 SYGVKD. This chain's CDR3 is CAISVSAQHYEQYF. CDR3 DNA sequence: TGTGCCATCAGTGTTTCGGCACAGCACTACGAGCAGTACTTC.

V gene TRBV7-8 combines with J gene TRBJ1-2; the D is unclear. CDR1 is SGHVS and CDR2 is FQNEAQ in the germline V gene. V lost 5 bases, J lost 2 bases, and 9 bases lay in between. The CDR3 has 13 residues. The CDR3 sequence: CASSPLSNYGYTF. Here the CDR3 DNA reads TGTGCCAGCAGCCCGTTATCCAACTATGGCTACACCTTC.

This chain links TRBV5-1 with TRBJ2-7; D not certain. The V gene's germline CDR1 is SGHRS and CDR2 YFSETQ. The V gene lost 7 bases and the J gene lost 3 bases, with 14 bases spanning the gap. The CDR3 has 13 amino acids. CDR3 DNA: TGCGCCAGCGCACCCGCTGGGGACTACGAGCAGTACTTC. As protein: CASAPAGDYEQYF.

The table lists this clone with a few counts. The chain combines TRBV7-9 with TRBJ2-1; 13 positions match TRBD2. Germline trimming cut 2 bases from V and 7 bases from J; bases unmatched to any gene: 8. CDR3 size: 17 residues. Germline CDR1 and CDR2: SEHNR and FQNEAQ (reference sequence). CDR3 residues: CASSLILTSGRANEQFF. As DNA, the CDR3 is TGTGCCAGCAGCTTAATCCTTACTAGCGGGAGGGCGAATGAGCAGTTCTTC.

This chain connects TRBV27 to TRBJ2-7, with D unclear. The length of the CDR3 is 17 residues. Trimming took 1 base from V and 5 from J, leaving 21 bases between them. Germline values: CDR1 MNHEY, CDR2 SMNVEV (reference sequence). DNA for the CDR3: TGTGCCAGCAGTTTATTTGACCCTGGTCCTGAGCAAAACGAGCAGTACTTC. Residues: CASSLFDPGPEQNEQYF.

The rearrangement links TRBV6-5 to TRBJ1-1; D not certain. The CDR3 extends over 14 amino acids. The V gene lost 4 bases and the J gene lost 0 bases, with 9 bases spanning the gap. Germline V gene sequence: CDR1 MNHEY, CDR2 SVGAGI. CDR3 in amino acids: CASSSGRMNTEAFF. The CDR3 DNA reads TGTGCCAGCAGTTCCGGGCGGATGAACACTGAAGCTTTCTTT.

The chain combines TRBV19 with TRBJ2-1; D not resolved. The CDR3 spans 12 residues. V dropped 1 base and J dropped 7 bases, with 5 bases sitting between them. CDR1 is LNHDA and CDR2 is SQIVND in the germline V gene (reference sequence). The CDR3 DNA is TGTGCCAGTAGTATAGCCCGGAATGAGCAGTTCTTC. Translating it yields CASSIARNEQFF.

The CDR3 sequence: CSVEGVTDTQYF. In DNA form, the CDR3 reads TGCAGCGTTGAGGGTGTCACAGATACGCAGTATTTT. This chain joins TRBV29-1 and TRBJ2-3; D is unclear. V was trimmed by 3 bases and J by 2 bases, leaving 6 bases between them. Germline lookup yields CDR1 SQVTM and CDR2 ANQGSEA. CDR3 length equals 12 residues.

V and J are TRBV6-5 and TRBJ1-2; D unresolved. This CDR3 region has 12 residues. V lost 6 bases to trimming and J lost 8 bases, with 13 bases between them. The germline CDR1 and CDR2 sequences are MNHEY and SVGAGI. CDR3 in amino acids: CASSLSGGGYTF. The CDR3 DNA is TGTGCCAGCAGCCTCTCCGGCGGGGGCTACACCTTC.

This chain links TRBV6-4 with TRBJ1-2; D may be TRBD1 (5 bases). Trimming took 10 bases from V and 9 from J, leaving 15 bases between them. The CDR3 is made up of 11 amino acids. The germline gives CDR1 MRHNA, CDR2 SNTAGT. In DNA, the CDR3 is TGTGCCACCGGGGACCCAACTTGCTACACCTTC. It specifies CATGDPTCYTF.

This chain links TRBV6-5 with TRBJ1-5; D unresolved. Germline-derived CDR1 and CDR2 are MNHEY and SVGAGI. The ends were cut back, 2 bases at V and 3 bases at J, with 5 bases in the middle. The CDR3 extends over 13 amino acids. The chain's CDR3 is CASSYSLNQPQHF. The CDR3 DNA reads as TGTGCCAGCAGTTACAGTCTCAATCAGCCCCAGCATTTT.

Only a few counts were recorded for this clone. Distinct nucleotide sequences in the sample also encode this CDR3. V is TRBV19 and J is TRBJ1-3; D uncertain. The CDR3 runs to 11 residues. CDR1 is LNHDA and CDR2 is SQIVND in the germline V gene (reference sequence). Trimming removed 8 bases at V and 0 bases at J, with 2 bases between. CDR3 amino acids: CASRSGNTIYF. In DNA, the CDR3 is TGTGCCAGTCGCTCTGGAAACACCATATATTTT.

The chain is built from TRBV27 and TRBJ1-2; 9 bases map to TRBD1. Germline-derived CDR1 and CDR2 are MNHEY and SMNVEV (reference sequence). Trimming removed 6 bases from V and 2 bases from J; junction bases left unmatched: 4. The CDR3 is made up of 14 amino acids. Here the CDR3 DNA reads TGTGCCAGCAGGCGACAGGGGGGAAACTATGGCTACACCTTC. As protein: CASRRQGGNYGYTF.

This chain links TRBV10-3 with TRBJ2-7, with a tentative D call TRBD1 (6 bases). CDR1 is ENHRY, CDR2 SYGVKD, per germline. Trimming removed 8 bases at V and 0 bases at J, with 8 bases between. CDR3 size: 12 residues. The CDR3 DNA follows: TGTGCCATCCAGGACAGCTCCTACGAGCAGTACTTC. This translates into CAIQDSSYEQYF.

The CDR3 loop is CASSLLIPGTGVNEQFF. In DNA form, the CDR3 reads TGTGCCAGCAGTTTACTAATCCCGGGGACAGGGGTCAATGAGCAGTTCTTC. The rearrangement links TRBV27 to TRBJ2-1; 10 nucleotides match TRBD1. J lost 6 bases, V lost 2 bases, and 10 bases had no gene match. Germline V CDR1 and CDR2: MNHEY, SMNVEV (reference sequence). The CDR3 sequence is 17 residues long.

The chain employs TRBV14 and TRBJ2-2; tentatively, D is TRBD2 (5 bases). Germline V lookup: CDR1 SGHDN, CDR2 FVKESK. CDR3 size: 14 residues. The V end was cut by 4 bases, the J end by 7 bases, with 13 bases between. The CDR3 bases are TGTGCCAGCAGCCGGGATAGCGCATACGGGGAGCTGTTTTTT. As protein: CASSRDSAYGELFF.

This clone is medium-sized. This chain uses TRBV9 with TRBJ2-7, with D possibly TRBD1 on 5 matching bases. CDR1 is SGDLS and CDR2 is YYNGEE in the germline V gene. Trimming pared 4 bases from V and 3 bases from J, leaving 11 bases between. The CDR3 extends over 13 amino acids. For the CDR3, the DNA is TGTGCCAGCAGCCCCAGGGTGAGCTACGAGCAGTACTTC. Encoded protein: CASSPRVSYEQYF.

V is TRBV6-6 and J is TRBJ2-3; TRBD1 matches 8 bases. Germline V gene lookup returns CDR1 MNHNY and CDR2 SVGAGI (reference sequence). Trimming cost V 6 bases and J 3 bases; bases outside gene matches: 8. The CDR3 loop spans 15 amino acids. The CDR3 loop is CASSPGQGRTDTQYF. The CDR3 DNA reads as TGTGCCAGCAGCCCCGGACAGGGTAGGACAGATACGCAGTATTTT.

The CDR3 DNA reads TGCGCCAGCAGCACGGGAGACAGTGAGCAGTTCTTC. Translating it yields CASSTGDSEQFF. This chain connects TRBV5-1 to TRBJ2-1; possibly TRBD2 for D (6 bases). V was shortened by 4 bases and J by 9 bases, with 11 bases between the two germline ends. The CDR3 loop spans 12 amino acids. The germline gives CDR1 SGHRS, CDR2 YFSETQ.

This sequence joins TRBV19 and TRBJ2-1; D remains unclear. Looked up from germline, CDR1 is LNHDA and CDR2 is SQIVND (reference sequence). This CDR3 region has 12 residues. Trimming removed 8 bases from V and 9 bases from J, with 14 bases in between. For the CDR3, the DNA is TGTGCCAGTCATAACGGGTGGAGTGAGCAGTTCTTC. It translates to CASHNGWSEQFF.